A single TCR beta chain is shown here with its context. The CDR3 sequence is 19 residues long. Germline CDR1 and CDR2: MNHNS and SASEGT. The trim removed 4 bases at V and 3 bases at J, leaving 10 bases unmatched. The entry originates in a study of control samples from healthy donors and cancer patients. The repertoire was sequenced with immunoSEQ multiplex PCR; TCRdb's copy has only in-frame clones and lacks some. The data hold tens of thousands of clones, with just under 85% observed a single time. The sequenced sample was blood. The sequence was obtained from a man younger than 40 in good health. The chain joins TRBV6-1 to TRBJ2-4, with TRBD2 identical over 15 bases. Here the CDR3 reads CASSATGTSGGLIKNIQYF. The CDR3 DNA follows: TGTGCCAGCAGTGCTACCGGGACTAGCGGGGGGTTGATCAAAAACATTCAGTACTTC.